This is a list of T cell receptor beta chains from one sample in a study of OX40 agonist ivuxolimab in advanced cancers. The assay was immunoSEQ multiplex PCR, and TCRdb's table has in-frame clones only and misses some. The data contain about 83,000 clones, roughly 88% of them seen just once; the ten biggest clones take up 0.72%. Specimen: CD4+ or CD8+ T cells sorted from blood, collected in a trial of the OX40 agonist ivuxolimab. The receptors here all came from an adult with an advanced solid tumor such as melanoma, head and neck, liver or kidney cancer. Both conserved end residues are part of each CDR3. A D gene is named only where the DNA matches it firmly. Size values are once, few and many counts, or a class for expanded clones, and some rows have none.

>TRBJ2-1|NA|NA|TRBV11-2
CASSPGLLNEQFF
TGTGCCAGCAGCCCAGGACTTTTAAATGAGCAGTTCTTC
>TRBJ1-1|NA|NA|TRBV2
CADRVQMNTEAFF
TGTGCCGACAGAGTCCAGATGAACACTGAAGCTTTCTTT
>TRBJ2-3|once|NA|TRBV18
CASSLGPDTQYF
TGTGCCAGCTCACTAGGGCCAGATACGCAGTATTTT
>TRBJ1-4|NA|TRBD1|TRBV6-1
CASSANRGSEKLFF
TGTGCCAGCAGTGCAAACAGGGGAAGTGAAAAACTGTTTTTT
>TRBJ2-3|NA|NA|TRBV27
CASSFFFRAGSDTQYF
TGTGCCAGCAGTTTTTTCTTCAGGGCAGGGTCAGATACGCAGTATTTT
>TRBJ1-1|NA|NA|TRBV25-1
CASSQDPRYTEAFF
TGTGCCAGCAGTCAGGACCCGAGGTACACTGAAGCTTTCTTT
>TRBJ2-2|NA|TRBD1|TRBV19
CASSIVTQGAGELFF
TGTGCCAGTAGTATCGTAACCCAGGGGGCCGGGGAGCTGTTTTTT
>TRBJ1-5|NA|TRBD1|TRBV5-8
CASTGTGEGQPQHF
TGTGCCAGCACCGGGACAGGGGAAGGACAGCCCCAGCATTTT
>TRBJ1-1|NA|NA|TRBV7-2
CASSLAENTEAFF
TGTGCCAGCAGCTTAGCGGAGAACACTGAAGCTTTCTTT
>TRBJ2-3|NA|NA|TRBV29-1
CSVGSGARTRTDTQYF
TGCAGCGTTGGCAGTGGGGCAAGAACACGTACAGATACGCAGTATTTT
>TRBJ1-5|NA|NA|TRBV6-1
CASSDFPAAALPQHF
TGTGCCAGCAGTGACTTCCCAGCGGCCGCGCTGCCCCAGCATTTT
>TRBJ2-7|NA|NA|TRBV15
CATSREVAYEQYF
TGTGCCACCAGCAGAGAAGTGGCTTACGAGCAGTACTTC
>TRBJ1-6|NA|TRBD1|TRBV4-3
CASSQHSGGTGGSPLHF
TGCGCCAGCAGCCAACACTCAGGCGGGACAGGGGGTTCACCCCTCCACTTT
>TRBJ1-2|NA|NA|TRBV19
CASKIPGTVSLGYTF
TGTGCCAGTAAAATTCCAGGGACGGTTTCTCTTGGCTACACCTTC
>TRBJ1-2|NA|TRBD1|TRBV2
CASRPGQGGDYGYTF
TGTGCCAGCAGACCCGGACAGGGAGGTGACTATGGCTACACCTTC
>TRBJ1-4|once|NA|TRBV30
CAWSVMDSNEKLFF
TGTGCCTGGAGTGTTATGGACAGTAATGAAAAACTGTTTTTT
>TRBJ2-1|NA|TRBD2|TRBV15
CATSRRILAGRPSYNEQFF
TGTGCCACCAGCAGGAGGATACTAGCGGGCAGGCCCTCCTACAATGAGCAGTTCTTC